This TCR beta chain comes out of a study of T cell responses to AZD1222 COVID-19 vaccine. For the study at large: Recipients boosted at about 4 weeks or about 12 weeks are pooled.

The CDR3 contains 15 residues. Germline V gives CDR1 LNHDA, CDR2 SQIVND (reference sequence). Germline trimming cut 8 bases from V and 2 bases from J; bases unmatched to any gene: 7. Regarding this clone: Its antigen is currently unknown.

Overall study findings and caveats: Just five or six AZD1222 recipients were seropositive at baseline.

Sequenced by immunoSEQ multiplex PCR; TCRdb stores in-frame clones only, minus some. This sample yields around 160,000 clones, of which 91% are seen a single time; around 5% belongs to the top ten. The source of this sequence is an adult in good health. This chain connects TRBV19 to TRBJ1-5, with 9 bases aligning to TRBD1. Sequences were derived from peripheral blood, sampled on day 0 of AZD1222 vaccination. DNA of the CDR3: TGTGCCAGTTCCTCACAGGGGGCCCGCAATCAGCCCCAGCATTTT. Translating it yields CASSSQGARNQPQHF. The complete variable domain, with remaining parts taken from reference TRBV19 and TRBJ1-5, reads DGGITQSPKYLFRKEGQNVTLSCEQNLNHDAMYWYRQDPGQGLRLIYYSQIVNDFQKGDIAEGYSVSREKKESFPLTVTSAQKNPTAFYLCASSSQGARNQPQHFGDGTRLSIL.